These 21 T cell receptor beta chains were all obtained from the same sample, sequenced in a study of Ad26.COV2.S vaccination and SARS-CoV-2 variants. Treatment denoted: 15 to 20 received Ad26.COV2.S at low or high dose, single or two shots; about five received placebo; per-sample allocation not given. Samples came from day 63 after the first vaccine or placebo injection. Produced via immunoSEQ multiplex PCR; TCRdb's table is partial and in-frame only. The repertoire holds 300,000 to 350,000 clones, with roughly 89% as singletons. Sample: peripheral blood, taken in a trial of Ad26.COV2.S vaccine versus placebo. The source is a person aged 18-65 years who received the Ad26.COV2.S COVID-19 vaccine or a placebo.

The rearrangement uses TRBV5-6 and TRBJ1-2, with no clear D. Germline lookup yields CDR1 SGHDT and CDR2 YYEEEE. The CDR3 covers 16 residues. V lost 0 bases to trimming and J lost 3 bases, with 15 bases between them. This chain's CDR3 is CASSLANDPPDYGYTF. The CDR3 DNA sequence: TGTGCCAGCAGCTTGGCTAACGACCCACCGGACTATGGCTACACCTTC.

The CDR3 DNA is TGCGCCAGCAGTAGGACTAGAAGTGGCTACGAGCAGTACTTC. This codes for CASSRTRSGYEQYF. V is TRBV10-1 and J is TRBJ2-7, with 7 bases lining up with TRBD2. J was trimmed by 3 bases and V by 5 bases; bases with no gene match: 7. Germline loops: CDR1 WNHNN, CDR2 SYGVQD (reference sequence). CDR3 length equals 14 residues.

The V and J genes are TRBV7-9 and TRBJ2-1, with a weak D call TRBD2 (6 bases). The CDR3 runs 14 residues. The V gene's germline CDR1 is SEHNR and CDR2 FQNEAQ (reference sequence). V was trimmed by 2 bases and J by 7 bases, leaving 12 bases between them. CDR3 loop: CASSLQGGWNEQFF. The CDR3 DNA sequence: TGTGCCAGCAGCTTACAGGGAGGATGGAATGAGCAGTTCTTC.

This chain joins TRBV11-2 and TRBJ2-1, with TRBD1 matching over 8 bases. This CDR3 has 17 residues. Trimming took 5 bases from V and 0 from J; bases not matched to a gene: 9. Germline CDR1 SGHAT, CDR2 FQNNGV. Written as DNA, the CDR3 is TGTGCCAGCAGCCCTCGAGACAGGGGAAGCTCCTACAATGAGCAGTTCTTC. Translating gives CASSPRDRGSSYNEQFF.

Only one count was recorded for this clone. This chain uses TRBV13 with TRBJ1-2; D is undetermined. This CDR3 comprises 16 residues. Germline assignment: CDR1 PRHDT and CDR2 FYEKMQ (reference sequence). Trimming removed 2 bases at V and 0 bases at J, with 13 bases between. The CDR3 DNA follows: TGTGCCAGCAGCTTATCGCCTATAGGAACTAACTATGGCTACACCTTC. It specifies CASSLSPIGTNYGYTF.

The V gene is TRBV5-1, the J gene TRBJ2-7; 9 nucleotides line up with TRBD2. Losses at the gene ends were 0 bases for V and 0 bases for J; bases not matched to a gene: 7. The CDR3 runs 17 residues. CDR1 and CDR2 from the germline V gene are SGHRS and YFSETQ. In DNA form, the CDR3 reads TGCGCCAGCAGCTTGGCCCCTAGCGGGGCGAGCTCCTACGAGCAGTACTTC. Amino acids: CASSLAPSGASSYEQYF.

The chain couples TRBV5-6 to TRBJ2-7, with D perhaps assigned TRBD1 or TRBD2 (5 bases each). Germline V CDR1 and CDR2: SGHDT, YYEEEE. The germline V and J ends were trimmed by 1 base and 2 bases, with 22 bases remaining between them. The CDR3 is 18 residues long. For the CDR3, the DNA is TGTGCCAGCAGCTTGTGGGGGTCACAGGAGGCGTTTACCTACGAGCAGTACTTC. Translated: CASSLWGSQEAFTYEQYF.

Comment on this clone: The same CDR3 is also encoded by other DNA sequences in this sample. The CDR3 DNA reads TGTGCCTCCCGGGACAGGGGTTACGAGCAGTACTTC. It codes for CASRDRGYEQYF. The genes are TRBV6-5 and TRBJ2-7; TRBD1 agrees at 10 bases. The CDR3 consists of 12 residues. The germline V gene encodes CDR1 MNHEY and CDR2 SVGAGI. V was clipped by 11 bases and J by 4 bases; unmatched bases: 5.

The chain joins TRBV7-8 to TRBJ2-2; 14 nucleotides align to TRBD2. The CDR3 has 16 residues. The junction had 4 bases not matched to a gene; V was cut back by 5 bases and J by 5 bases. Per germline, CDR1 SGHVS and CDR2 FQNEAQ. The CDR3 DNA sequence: TGTGCCAGCAGCGCCTGGACTAGCGGGGGGACCGGGGAGCTGTTTTTT. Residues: CASSAWTSGGTGELFF.

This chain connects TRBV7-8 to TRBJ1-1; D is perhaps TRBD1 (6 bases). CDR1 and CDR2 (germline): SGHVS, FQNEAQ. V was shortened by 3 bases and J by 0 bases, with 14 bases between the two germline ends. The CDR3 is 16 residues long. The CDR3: CASSFPRDNLNTEAFF. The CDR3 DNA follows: TGTGCCAGCAGCTTTCCCCGGGACAACCTGAACACTGAAGCTTTCTTT.

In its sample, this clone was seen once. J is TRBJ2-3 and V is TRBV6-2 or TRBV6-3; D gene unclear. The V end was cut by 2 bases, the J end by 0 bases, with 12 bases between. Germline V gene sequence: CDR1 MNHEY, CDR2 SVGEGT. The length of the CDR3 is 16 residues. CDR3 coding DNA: TGTGCCAGCAGTTACCTCCAGGAGCCTAGCACAGATACGCAGTATTTT. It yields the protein CASSYLQEPSTDTQYF.

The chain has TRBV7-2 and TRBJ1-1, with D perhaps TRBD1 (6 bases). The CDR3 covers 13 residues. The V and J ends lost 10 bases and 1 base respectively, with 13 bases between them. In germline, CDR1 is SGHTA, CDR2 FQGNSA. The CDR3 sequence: CATGRQANTEAFF. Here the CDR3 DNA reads TGTGCCACCGGACGACAGGCGAACACTGAAGCTTTCTTT.

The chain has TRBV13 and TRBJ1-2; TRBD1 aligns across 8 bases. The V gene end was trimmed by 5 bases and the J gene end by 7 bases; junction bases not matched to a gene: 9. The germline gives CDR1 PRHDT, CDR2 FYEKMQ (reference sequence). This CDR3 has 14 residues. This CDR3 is CASSLNSGGSGYTF. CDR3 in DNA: TGTGCCAGCAGCCTCAACTCAGGGGGCAGTGGCTACACCTTC.

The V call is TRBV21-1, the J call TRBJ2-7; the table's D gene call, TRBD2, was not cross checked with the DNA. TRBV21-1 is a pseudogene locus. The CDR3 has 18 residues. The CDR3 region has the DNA TGTGCCAGCAGCAAAGCGGAACTAGCGGGAGCTTTCGGGGACGAGCAGTACTTC. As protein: CASSKAELAGAFGDEQYF.

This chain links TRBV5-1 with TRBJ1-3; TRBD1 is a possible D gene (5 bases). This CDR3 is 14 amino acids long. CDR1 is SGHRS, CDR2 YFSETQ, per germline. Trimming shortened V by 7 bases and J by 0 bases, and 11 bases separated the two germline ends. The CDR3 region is CASGDGPSGNTIYF. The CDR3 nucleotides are TGCGCCAGCGGGGACGGACCCTCTGGAAACACCATATATTTT.

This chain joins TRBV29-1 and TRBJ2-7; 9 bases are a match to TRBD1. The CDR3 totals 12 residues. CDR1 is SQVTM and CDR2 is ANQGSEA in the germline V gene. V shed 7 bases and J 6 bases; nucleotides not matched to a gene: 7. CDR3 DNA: TGCAGCGCCCGGACAGGGGCTATCGAGCAGTACTTC. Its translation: CSARTGAIEQYF.

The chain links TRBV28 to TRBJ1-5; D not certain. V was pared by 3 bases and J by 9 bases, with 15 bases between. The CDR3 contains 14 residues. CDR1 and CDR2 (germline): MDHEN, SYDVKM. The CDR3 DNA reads TGTGCCAGCAGTTTCACGCCACTTGCTGGGCCCCAGCATTTT. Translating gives CASSFTPLAGPQHF.

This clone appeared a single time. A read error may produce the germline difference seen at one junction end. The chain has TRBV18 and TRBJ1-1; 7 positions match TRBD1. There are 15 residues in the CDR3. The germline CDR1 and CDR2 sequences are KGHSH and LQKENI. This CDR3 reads CASSPRGGGSFEAFF. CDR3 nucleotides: TGTGCCAGCTCCCCACGGGGAGGGGGCAGTTTTGAAGCTTTCTTT.

In DNA, the CDR3 is TGTGCCAGCAGCCAAGCAGGGCGGGGCGGCTATGGCTACACCTTC. Translated, it gives CASSQAGRGGYGYTF. The chain links TRBV3-1 (or the pseudogene TRBV3-2) to TRBJ1-2; a weak D match, TRBD1 (5 bases). Germline V gives CDR1 LGHDT, CDR2 YNNKEL (reference sequence). The CDR3 totals 15 residues. Trimming stripped 1 base from V and 4 bases from J, with 13 bases between.

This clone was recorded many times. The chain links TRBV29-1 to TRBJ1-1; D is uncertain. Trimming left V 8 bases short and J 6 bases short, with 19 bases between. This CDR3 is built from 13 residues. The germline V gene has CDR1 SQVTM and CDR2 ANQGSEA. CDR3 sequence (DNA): TGCAGCACGCCGGGCCTCAATCGGGCTGAAGCTTTCTTT. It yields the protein CSTPGLNRAEAFF.

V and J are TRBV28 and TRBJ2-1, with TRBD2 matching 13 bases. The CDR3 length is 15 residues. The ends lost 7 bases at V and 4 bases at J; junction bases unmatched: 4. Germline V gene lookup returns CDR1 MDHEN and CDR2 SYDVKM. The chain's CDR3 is CASTGLAGAYNEQFF. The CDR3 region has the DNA TGTGCCAGCACTGGACTAGCGGGAGCTTACAATGAGCAGTTCTTC.